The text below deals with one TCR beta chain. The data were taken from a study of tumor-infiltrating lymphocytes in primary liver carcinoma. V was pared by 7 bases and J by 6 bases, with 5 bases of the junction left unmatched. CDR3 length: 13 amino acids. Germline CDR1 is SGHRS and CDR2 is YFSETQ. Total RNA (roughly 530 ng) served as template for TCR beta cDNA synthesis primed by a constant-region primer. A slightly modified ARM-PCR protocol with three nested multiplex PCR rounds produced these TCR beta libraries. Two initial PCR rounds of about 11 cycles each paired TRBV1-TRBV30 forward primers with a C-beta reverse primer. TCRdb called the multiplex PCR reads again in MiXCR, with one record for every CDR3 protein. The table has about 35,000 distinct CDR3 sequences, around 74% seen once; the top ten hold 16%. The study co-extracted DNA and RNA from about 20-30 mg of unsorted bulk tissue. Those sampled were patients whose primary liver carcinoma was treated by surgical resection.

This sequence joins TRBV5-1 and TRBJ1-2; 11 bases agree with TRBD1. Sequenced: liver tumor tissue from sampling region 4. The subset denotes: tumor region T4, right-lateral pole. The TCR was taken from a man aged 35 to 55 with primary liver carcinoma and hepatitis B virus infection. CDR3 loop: CASPWTGGDGYTF. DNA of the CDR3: TGCGCCAGCCCTTGGACAGGGGGCGATGGCTACACCTTC.